The 21 T cell receptor beta chains given below trace back to one sample, sequenced in a study of T cell responses to AZD1222 COVID-19 vaccine. The protocol was immunoSEQ multiplex PCR, while the TCRdb copy is restricted to in-frame clones and leaves out a portion. Among 140,000 to 150,000 clones listed, 75% to 90% were seen once. The sample was peripheral blood, taken on day 0 of AZD1222 vaccination. The receptors originated from an adult in good health.

This chain connects TRBV6-5 to TRBJ1-6; the match to TRBD1 covers 8 bases. The germline CDR1 and CDR2 sequences are MNHEY and SVGAGI. CDR3 length: 14 amino acids. V lost 7 bases, J lost 7 bases, and 6 bases stayed unmatched. CDR3 loop: CASIGQGRNSPLHF. DNA for the CDR3: TGTGCCAGCATTGGACAGGGAAGGAATTCACCCCTCCACTTT.

The V and J genes are TRBV2 and TRBJ1-2, with 7 bases lining up with TRBD1. J gave up 7 bases and V 8 bases, and 7 bases lay outside the gene matches. This CDR3 is 12 amino acids long. Per the germline V gene, CDR1 is SNHLY and CDR2 is FYNNEI. CDR3 DNA sequence: TGTGCCAGCGTAGGACAGGAGATTGGCTACACCTTC. It codes for CASVGQEIGYTF.

This clone was counted between two and nine times. The V gene is TRBV10-3, the J gene TRBJ2-7; D uncertain. The V end lost 0 bases, the J end lost 6 bases, and 9 bases lay between the germline ends. Germline lookup yields CDR1 ENHRY and CDR2 SYGVKD. The CDR3 length is 13 residues. The DNA of the CDR3 is TGTGCCATCAGTGAGTCAATGGTCAGCGAGCAGTACTTC. Translating it yields CAISESMVSEQYF.

The chain uses TRBV6-1 and TRBJ1-2, with 8 bases identical to TRBD1. Germline values: CDR1 MNHNS, CDR2 SASEGT. Unmatched junction bases numbered 13, after V lost 3 bases and J lost 1 base. The CDR3 loop spans 18 amino acids. The CDR3 spells CASSDSRDRLGFNYGYTF. For the CDR3, the DNA is TGTGCCAGCAGTGACAGCCGGGACAGGCTTGGCTTTAACTATGGCTACACCTTC.

This clone was detected only once. The chain links TRBV25-1 to TRBJ2-7; 7 bases map to TRBD1. Germline lookup yields CDR1 MGHDK and CDR2 SYGVNS. The junction had 5 bases not matched to a gene; V was cut back by 9 bases and J by 3 bases. The CDR3 length is 12 residues. The CDR3, as DNA: TGTGCCAGTACCGGGACAGACTACGAGCAGTACTTC. Protein: CASTGTDYEQYF.

The chain uses TRBV7-9 and TRBJ1-1; 10 positions match TRBD1. The CDR3 is made up of 14 amino acids. The V gene's germline CDR1 is SEHNR and CDR2 FQNEAQ (reference sequence). J was trimmed by 5 bases and V by 5 bases; bases with no gene match: 5. The CDR3: CASSRPGQGTEAFF. The DNA of the CDR3 is TGTGCCAGCAGCCGACCGGGACAGGGGACTGAAGCTTTCTTT.

This rearrangement joins TRBV6-2 or TRBV6-3 to TRBJ2-2; D remains unclear. Germline V gives CDR1 MNHEY, CDR2 SVGEGT. Trimming stripped 2 bases from V and 4 bases from J, with 11 bases between. CDR3 length: 15 residues. The CDR3 loop is CASSYDTISTGELFF. The CDR3 DNA reads as TGTGCCAGCAGTTACGATACCATCTCCACCGGGGAGCTGTTTTTT.

The chain employs TRBV6-6 and TRBJ1-2, with no clear D. Trimming pared 0 bases from V and 8 bases from J, leaving 10 bases between. Per the germline V gene, CDR1 is MNHNY and CDR2 is SVGAGI (reference sequence). The CDR3 runs to 13 residues. The DNA for the CDR3 is TGTGCCAGCAGTTACTCGACCCTGGAGGGCTACACCTTC. Translating it yields CASSYSTLEGYTF.

This clone came up once. The CDR3 region is CAISEGPGQYTGELFF. CDR3 bases: TGTGCCATCAGTGAGGGACCGGGACAGTACACCGGGGAGCTGTTTTTT. The chain uses TRBV10-3 and TRBJ2-2; 7 bases are shared with TRBD1. CDR3 length: 16 residues. With V trimmed by 2 bases and J by 3 bases, 6 bases remained unmatched. CDR1 and CDR2 (germline): ENHRY, SYGVKD.

CDR3: CASSGPGGVFHQPQHF. Written as DNA, the CDR3 is TGTGCCAGCAGCGGTCCCGGGGGGGTCTTTCACCAGCCCCAGCATTTT. V gene TRBV7-9 combines with J gene TRBJ1-5; perhaps TRBD1 as D (5 bases). V lost 5 bases, J lost 7 bases, and 21 bases lay in between. Germline V gene lookup returns CDR1 SEHNR and CDR2 FQNEAQ (reference sequence). There are 16 residues in the CDR3.

The chain combines TRBV2 with TRBJ2-1, with D tentatively TRBD1 (5 bases). This CDR3 has 11 residues. Trimming shortened V by 9 bases and J by 7 bases, and 10 bases separated the two germline ends. Germline V lookup: CDR1 SNHLY, CDR2 FYNNEI. CDR3 residues: CARTDKNEQFF. CDR3 DNA sequence: TGTGCCAGGACGGACAAGAATGAGCAGTTCTTC.

CDR3 in amino acids: CASMGTGGAFF. As DNA, the CDR3 is TGTGCCAGCATGGGGACAGGGGGAGCTTTCTTT. The gene calls are TRBV2 and TRBJ1-1, with 11 bases matching TRBD1. This CDR3 comprises 11 residues. The V gene end was trimmed by 7 bases and the J gene end by 10 bases; junction bases not matched to a gene: 2. The germline V gene encodes CDR1 SNHLY and CDR2 FYNNEI.

This sequence joins TRBV6-5 and TRBJ1-6; no clear D. This CDR3 is built from 15 residues. Trimming removed 7 bases from V and 0 bases from J, with 10 bases in between. The germline CDR1 and CDR2 sequences are MNHEY and SVGAGI. In DNA, the CDR3 is TGTGCCAGCACCCCCGAGAGCTCCTATAATTCACCCCTCCACTTT. Protein sequence: CASTPESSYNSPLHF.

The chain combines TRBV19 with TRBJ2-1; 11 bases match TRBD1. CDR3 size: 15 residues. The V gene's germline CDR1 is LNHDA and CDR2 SQIVND (reference sequence). The J segment lost 3 bases and the V segment lost 6 bases, leaving 4 bases of the junction unmatched. This CDR3 is CASRAGTGGYNEQFF. DNA for the CDR3: TGTGCCAGTAGGGCCGGGACAGGGGGCTACAATGAGCAGTTCTTC.

This rearrangement joins TRBV28 to TRBJ1-1, with TRBD1 identical over 9 bases. Germline V gives CDR1 MDHEN, CDR2 SYDVKM. The length of the CDR3 is 13 residues. Unmatched junction bases numbered 0, after V lost 6 bases and J lost 1 base. The CDR3 region has the DNA TGTGCCAGCAGGGGACAGGGGAACACTGAAGCTTTCTTT. It codes for CASRGQGNTEAFF.

This chain connects TRBV7-2 to TRBJ2-5; 8 nucleotides align to TRBD1. The CDR3 totals 17 residues. Germline CDR1 and CDR2: SGHTA and FQGNSA. V lost 4 bases, J lost 4 bases, and 14 bases stayed unmatched. The CDR3 DNA sequence: TGTGCCAGCAGCTGGGACAGGAATGTCAAGGGGCTAGAGACCCAGTACTTC. Encoded protein: CASSWDRNVKGLETQYF.

The chain links TRBV2 to TRBJ1-1; no clear D gene. The CDR3 is 11 residues long. Germline values: CDR1 SNHLY, CDR2 FYNNEI. Deletions cut 6 bases from V and 0 bases from J, with 2 bases between. In DNA form, the CDR3 reads TGTGCCAGCAGCATGAACACTGAAGCTTTCTTT. Translation: CASSMNTEAFF.

The chain has TRBV4-2 and TRBJ1-5, with 7 nucleotides matching TRBD1. V gave up 0 bases and J gave up 3 bases; unmatched junction bases: 8. CDR3 length: 17 residues. Germline V gene data show CDR1 as LGHNA and CDR2 as YNFKEQ. DNA for the CDR3: TGTGCCAGCAGCCAAGATTTGGGGACAGCTAACAATCAGCCCCAGCATTTT. Translated: CASSQDLGTANNQPQHF.

There are a few counts of this clone. This chain joins TRBV14 and TRBJ1-2; a weak D match, TRBD1 (5 bases). Trimming took off 0 bases at V and 4 bases at J, with 18 bases between the two ends. The CDR3 consists of 17 residues. Germline CDR1 and CDR2: SGHDN and FVKESK. This chain's CDR3 is CASSQDLIRGNFYGYTF. The DNA for the CDR3 is TGTGCCAGCAGCCAAGATCTTATAAGGGGCAACTTCTATGGCTACACCTTC.

This sequence joins TRBV5-1 and TRBJ2-1; 8 bases line up with TRBD2. CDR1 SGHRS and CDR2 YFSETQ come from the germline V gene. V was clipped by 4 bases and J by 8 bases; unmatched bases: 14. This CDR3 contains 16 residues. CDR3: CASSLLYRGGVDEQFF. CDR3 coding DNA: TGCGCCAGCAGCCTGCTATATCGGGGGGGAGTTGATGAGCAGTTCTTC. Supplemented by reference TRBV5-1 and TRBJ2-1, the full variable domain reads KAGVTQTPRYLIKTRGQQVTLSCSPISGHRSVSWYQQTPGQGLQFLFEYFSETQRNKGNFPGRFSGRQFSNSRSEMNVSTLELGDSALYLCASSLLYRGGVDEQFFGPGTRLTVL.

The chain couples TRBV5-1 to TRBJ1-1; the D is unclear. Germline V gene data show CDR1 as SGHRS and CDR2 as YFSETQ. The CDR3 spans 17 residues. V was clipped by 0 bases and J by 1 base, with 16 bases between them. DNA of the CDR3: TGCGCCAGCAGCTTGGAGCCTTTGGTAGGACCGAACACTGAAGCTTTCTTT. It yields the protein CASSLEPLVGPNTEAFF.